Presented here are 10 T cell receptor beta chains from one specimen sequenced in a study of blood T cell repertoires in COVID-19. Measured with immunoSEQ multiplex PCR; TCRdb has only the in-frame clones, and not every one. The sample has 450,000 or so clones, about 91% seen once. Sequences were obtained from peripheral blood. These TCRs come from a man in his late teens or twenties with COVID-19, enrolled during active disease.

V is TRBV30 and J is TRBJ2-1, with D perhaps matching TRBD2 (7 bases). The CDR3 is made up of 14 amino acids. The germline V gene has CDR1 GTSNPN and CDR2 SVGIG (reference sequence). Trimming removed 3 bases from V and 7 bases from J, with 16 bases in between. The CDR3, as DNA: TGTGCCTGGAGAGGGGGGGCCGAGAGGAATGAGCAGTTCTTC. Encoded protein: CAWRGGAERNEQFF.

The CDR3 nucleotides read TGTGCCAGCAGCCGCGTAACGCAGGGTGAGCAGTTCTTC. Its protein product is CASSRVTQGEQFF. The V call is TRBV7-8, the J call TRBJ2-1, with D tentatively TRBD1 (5 bases). The CDR3 is 13 amino acids. The ends were cut back, 5 bases at V and 9 bases at J, with 14 bases in the middle. Germline CDR1 reads SGHVS; CDR2 reads FQNEAQ.

The chain links TRBV5-5 to TRBJ2-3; D gene ambiguous. The CDR3 has 14 residues. Germline lookup yields CDR1 SGHKS and CDR2 YYEKEE (reference sequence). V lost 0 bases and J lost 2, with 7 bases in between. Written as DNA, the CDR3 is TGTGCCAGCAGCTTGGACCTATACACAGATACGCAGTATTTT. Translating it yields CASSLDLYTDTQYF. Combining the CDR3 with reference TRBV5-5 and TRBJ2-3 gives the whole variable domain DAGVTQSPTHLIKTRGQQVTLRCSPISGHKSVSWYQQVLGQGPQFIFQYYEKEERGRGNFPDRFSARQFPNYSSELNVNALLLGDSALYLCASSLDLYTDTQYFGPGTRLTVL.

The gene calls are TRBV7-3 and TRBJ1-6; the D gene is possibly TRBD1 (5 bases). CDR3 length: 13 amino acids. CDR1 is SGHTA, CDR2 FQGTGA, per germline. V lost 8 bases to trimming and J lost 1 base, with 6 bases between them. CDR3 DNA sequence: TGTGCCAGCGGACATTCCTATAATTCACCCCTCCACTTT. Translation: CASGHSYNSPLHF.

This chain joins TRBV5-5 and TRBJ2-5, with 8 positions matching TRBD1. V was pared by 5 bases and J by 3 bases, with 15 bases of the junction left unmatched. The CDR3 is 17 residues long. In germline, CDR1 is SGHKS, CDR2 YYEKEE (reference sequence). The chain's CDR3 is CASRPQRVNRGKETQYF. The CDR3 DNA is TGTGCCAGCAGACCGCAAAGGGTGAACAGGGGGAAAGAGACCCAGTACTTC.

The J gene is TRBJ2-7, the V gene TRBV6-5; D not certain. This CDR3 has 15 residues. The V gene lost 0 bases and the J gene lost 3 bases, with 12 bases spanning the gap. Germline CDR1 and CDR2: MNHEY and SVGAGI. Written as DNA, the CDR3 is TGTGCCAGCAGTTACTCGAACCGGGTGAACTACGAGCAGTACTTC. It encodes CASSYSNRVNYEQYF.

This rearrangement joins TRBV2 to TRBJ1-5; D is uncertain. Trimming left V 7 bases short and J 0 bases short, with 13 bases between. The V gene's germline CDR1 is SNHLY and CDR2 FYNNEI. The CDR3 length is 15 residues. The CDR3 region has the DNA TGTGCCAGCACAATGGGAGGGAATAGCAATCAGCCCCAGCATTTT. Translated: CASTMGGNSNQPQHF.

The chain recombines TRBV30 with TRBJ1-1, with a tentative D call TRBD1 (6 bases). The ends were cut back, 2 bases at V and 0 bases at J, with 10 bases in the middle. Germline V gene sequence: CDR1 GTSNPN, CDR2 SVGIG (reference sequence). This CDR3 spans 14 amino acids. The DNA of the CDR3 is TGTGCCTGGAGTCTGAAGGGGGTGAACACTGAAGCTTTCTTT. Protein sequence: CAWSLKGVNTEAFF.

This rearrangement joins TRBV7-8 to TRBJ2-3, with TRBD2 matching over 9 bases. After removal of 8 bases from V and 6 bases from J, the junction contained 15 bases not matched to a gene. Germline CDR1 reads SGHVS; CDR2 reads FQNEAQ. CDR3 size: 16 residues. CDR3 DNA sequence: TGTGCCAGCGGAGGAGGTCGGCGGGGGGGCGCGGATACGCAGTATTTT. Protein: CASGGGRRGGADTQYF.

This clone was seen a few times. The chain couples TRBV27 to TRBJ2-7, with 8 nucleotides matching TRBD2. Germline CDR1 reads MNHEY; CDR2 reads SMNVEV (reference sequence). The junction had 4 bases not matched to a gene; V was cut back by 1 base and J by 2 bases. The length of the CDR3 is 15 residues. CDR3 DNA sequence: TGTGCCAGCAGTTTATTCGCTAGCGGGCCCTACGAGCAGTACTTC. Its translation: CASSLFASGPYEQYF.